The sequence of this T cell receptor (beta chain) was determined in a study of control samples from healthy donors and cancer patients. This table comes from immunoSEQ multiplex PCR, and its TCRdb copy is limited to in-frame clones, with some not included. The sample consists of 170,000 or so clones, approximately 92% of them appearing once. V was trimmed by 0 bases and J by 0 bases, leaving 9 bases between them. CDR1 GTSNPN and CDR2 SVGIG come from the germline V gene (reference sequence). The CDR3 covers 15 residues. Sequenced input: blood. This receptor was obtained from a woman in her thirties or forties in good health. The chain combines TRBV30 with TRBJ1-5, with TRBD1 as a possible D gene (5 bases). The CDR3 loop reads CAWSVGRDSNQPQHF. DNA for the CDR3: TGTGCCTGGAGTGTGGGCAGGGATAGCAATCAGCCCCAGCATTTT.